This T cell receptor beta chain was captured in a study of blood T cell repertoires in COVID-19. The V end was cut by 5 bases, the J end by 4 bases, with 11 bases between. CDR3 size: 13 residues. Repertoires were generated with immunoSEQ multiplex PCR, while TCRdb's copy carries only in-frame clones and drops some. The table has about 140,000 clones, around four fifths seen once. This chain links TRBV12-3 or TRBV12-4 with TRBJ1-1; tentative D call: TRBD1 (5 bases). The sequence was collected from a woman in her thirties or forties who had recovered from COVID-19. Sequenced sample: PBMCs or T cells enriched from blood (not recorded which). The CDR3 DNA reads TGTGCCAGCAGTACCTCGGGGGGCACTGAAGCTTTCTTT. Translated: CASSTSGGTEAFF.